The source of this T cell receptor beta chain is a study of T cell responses to AZD1222 COVID-19 vaccine. The study, taken as a whole, reports: Spike-specific TCR breadth and depth went up after people got two AZD1222 doses.

Timing groups of about 4 and about 12 weeks for second doses were pooled. The table came from immunoSEQ multiplex PCR; TCRdb's copy has only in-frame clones and leaves some out. The profile shows 90,000 to 120,000 clones, about 90% of them singletons. Per germline, CDR1 LNHDA and CDR2 SQIVND (reference sequence). This CDR3 is built from 14 residues. The V gene end was trimmed by 6 bases and the J gene end by 6 bases; junction bases not matched to a gene: 7. On this clone: Its target is unknown.

The sample consisted of peripheral blood, taken 28 days after the second AZD1222 dose. The chain has TRBV19 and TRBJ2-7, with TRBD1 matching 11 bases. The origin of this receptor is an adult who received the AZD1222 COVID-19 vaccine. The CDR3 coding sequence is TGTGCCAGTAGCCGAGGACAGGGGGCGGGCGAGCAGTACTTC. Residues: CASSRGQGAGEQYF.